This passage covers 30 T cell receptor beta chains from one sample sequenced in a study of identical twins. TCRdb re-called the 5' RACE reads through MiXCR, storing one row per CDR3 protein. The sample consists of about 890,000 distinct CDR3 sequences, around an eighth of them appearing once. These data also featured in a second study, about yellow fever vaccine responses in identical twins.

Sequencing was performed on PBMCs. The receptors stem from a woman aged 18-35 years in good health.

This chain joins TRBV20-1 and TRBJ1-5; D is unresolved. V shed 6 bases and J shed 2 bases, with 8 bases lying between them. The CDR3 sequence is 12 residues long. Germline V gene sequence: CDR1 DFQATT, CDR2 SNEGSKA (reference sequence). The CDR3: CSARPGNQPQHF. The DNA for the CDR3 is TGCAGTGCCCGGCCTGGCAATCAGCCCCAGCATTTT.

This rearrangement joins TRBV12-3 or TRBV12-4 to TRBJ1-2, with D tentatively TRBD1 (5 bases). V shed 1 base and J shed 7 bases, with 13 bases lying between them. CDR3 length: 14 amino acids. CDR3 region: CASSLGRGPVGYTF. CDR3 in DNA: TGTGCCAGCAGTTTAGGCCGGGGACCGGTTGGCTACACCTTC.

This clonotype has ten or more counts. The chain couples TRBV29-1 to TRBJ2-7; 11 positions match TRBD2. V lost 4 bases, J lost 7 bases, and 3 bases stayed unmatched. Germline V gene sequence: CDR1 SQVTM, CDR2 ANQGSEA. The CDR3 consists of 12 residues. The CDR3 spells CSVVLAGEEQYF. In DNA form, the CDR3 reads TGCAGCGTTGTACTAGCGGGAGAGGAGCAGTACTTC.

This sequence joins TRBV27 and TRBJ2-2; D gene ambiguous. V lost 3 bases and J lost 4, with 6 bases in between. Germline V gene data show CDR1 as MNHEY and CDR2 as SMNVEV (reference sequence). This CDR3 region has 13 residues. The CDR3, as DNA: TGTGCCAGCAGTTTTAAGAGCACCGGGGAGCTGTTTTTT. Translating gives CASSFKSTGELFF.

V is TRBV2 and J is TRBJ2-6; D is uncertain. Germline V gives CDR1 SNHLY, CDR2 FYNNEI. The CDR3 runs 15 residues. V lost 4 bases, J lost 0 bases, and 7 bases lay in between. The CDR3 DNA sequence: TGTGCCAGCAGTGTGACACTCTCTGGGGCCAACGTCCTGACTTTC. It yields the protein CASSVTLSGANVLTF.

This clonotype was seen repeatedly, ten times or more. The V gene is TRBV24-1, the J gene TRBJ2-3, with 8 positions matching TRBD1. The V gene's germline CDR1 is KGHDR and CDR2 SFDVKD. The CDR3 sequence is 15 residues long. V lost 4 bases to trimming and J lost 3 bases; unmatched junction nucleotides: 5. The CDR3 loop is CATSDPGQGTDTQYF. The CDR3 coding sequence is TGTGCCACCAGTGACCCCGGACAGGGAACAGATACGCAGTATTTT.

This clonotype was seen only a few times. The chain carries TRBV7-9 and TRBJ1-4, with a weak D call TRBD1 (5 bases). Germline CDR1 is SEHNR and CDR2 is FQNEAQ (reference sequence). The CDR3 extends over 16 amino acids. Trimming stripped 5 bases from V and 5 bases from J, with 18 bases between. CDR3 DNA: TGTGCCAGCAGCCATCGGGGGGATCCGTCAAATGAAAAACTGTTTTTT. Amino acid sequence: CASSHRGDPSNEKLFF.

The chain recombines TRBV29-1 with TRBJ2-1; D gene uncertain. Trimming took 0 bases from V and 4 from J, leaving 10 bases between them. Germline CDR1 SQVTM, CDR2 ANQGSEA. The CDR3 has 14 residues. CDR3 region: CSVEEAGRYNEQFF. Written as DNA, the CDR3 is TGCAGCGTTGAAGAGGCCGGTCGATACAATGAGCAGTTCTTC.

This chain joins TRBV5-1 and TRBJ2-7, with TRBD1 matching 11 bases. V gave up 4 bases and J gave up 2 bases; unmatched junction bases: 5. The CDR3 length is 15 residues. Germline CDR1 SGHRS, CDR2 YFSETQ. This CDR3 reads CASSTGTGGTYEQYF. CDR3 DNA sequence: TGCGCCAGCAGCACGGGGACAGGGGGAACCTACGAGCAGTACTTC.

This clonotype was picked up a small number of times. The gene calls are TRBV7-8 and TRBJ2-7; 11 nucleotides line up with TRBD2. This CDR3 has 16 amino acids. Germline loops: CDR1 SGHVS, CDR2 FQNEAQ. V lost 0 bases to trimming and J lost 5 bases; unmatched junction nucleotides: 6. CDR3 DNA: TGTGCCAGCAGCTTAGCACTAGCGGGAGTTTACAACGAGCAGTACTTC. Residues: CASSLALAGVYNEQYF.

This chain links TRBV2 with TRBJ2-7; 11 bases line up with TRBD1. The germline CDR1 and CDR2 sequences are SNHLY and FYNNEI. The CDR3 has 16 residues. After removal of 2 bases from V and 4 bases from J, the junction contained 7 bases not matched to a gene. CDR3: CASSESAGQGAYEQYF. CDR3 nucleotide sequence: TGTGCCAGCAGTGAATCTGCCGGACAGGGGGCGTACGAGCAGTACTTC.

Many counts were recorded for this clonotype. This rearrangement joins TRBV4-1 to TRBJ2-1; the D is unclear. The CDR3 sequence is 14 residues long. The germline CDR1 and CDR2 sequences are MGHRA and YSYEKL. V was pared by 1 base and J by 2 bases, with 6 bases between. The CDR3 loop reads CASSQGPAYNEQFF. Here the CDR3 DNA reads TGCGCCAGCAGCCAAGGACCAGCCTACAATGAGCAGTTCTTC.

This clonotype was found a few times. The J gene is TRBJ2-2, the V gene TRBV7-9, with a possible D match to TRBD1 (6 bases). Deletions cut 8 bases from V and 6 bases from J, with 16 bases between. From germline, CDR1 is SEHNR and CDR2 FQNEAQ (reference sequence). The CDR3 has 14 amino acids. The CDR3 loop reads CASRTERSAGELFF. In nucleotides, the CDR3 is TGTGCCAGCCGGACAGAACGTTCCGCCGGGGAGCTGTTTTTT.

The table lists this clonotype with a few counts. CDR3 sequence reads: CASSQDWASWSSTDTQYF. The DNA of the CDR3 is TGCGCCAGCAGCCAAGATTGGGCTAGCTGGTCTAGCACAGATACGCAGTATTTT. The V gene is TRBV4-1, the J gene TRBJ2-3; weak D call: TRBD2 (5 bases). Germline V lookup: CDR1 MGHRA, CDR2 YSYEKL. This CDR3 contains 18 residues. V lost 0 bases and J lost 0, with 16 bases in between.

This clonotype was counted ten times or more. The gene calls are TRBV9 and TRBJ2-7, with TRBD1 as a possible D gene (6 bases). CDR3 size: 15 residues. The ends were cut back, 3 bases at V and 0 bases at J, with 13 bases in the middle. Germline CDR1 reads SGDLS; CDR2 reads YYNGEE. Written as DNA, the CDR3 is TGTGCCAGCAGCGCGTCGGGACAAGGCTCCTACGAGCAGTACTTC. It translates to CASSASGQGSYEQYF.

This chain joins TRBV9 and TRBJ2-1, with TRBD2 identical over 8 bases. CDR1 and CDR2 (germline): SGDLS, YYNGEE. J gave up 5 bases and V 0 bases, and 4 bases lay outside the gene matches. This CDR3 region has 15 residues. CDR3 coding DNA: TGTGCCAGCAGCGTAGACCTAGCGGGTAACAATGAGCAGTTCTTC. This encodes CASSVDLAGNNEQFF.

This clonotype has ten or more counts. The J gene is TRBJ2-3, the V gene TRBV12-3 or TRBV12-4; D gene unclear. The CDR3 sequence is 14 residues long. V shed 7 bases and J shed 4 bases, with 15 bases lying between them. The CDR3 here is CASTTTETPDTQYF. For the CDR3, the DNA is TGTGCCAGCACTACGACCGAAACACCAGATACGCAGTATTTT.

The V call is TRBV7-6, the J call TRBJ2-2; perhaps TRBD1 as D (5 bases). The ends were cut back, 5 bases at V and 1 base at J, with 14 bases in the middle. The CDR3 length is 16 residues. The germline CDR1 and CDR2 sequences are SGHVS and FNYEAQ. CDR3 coding DNA: TGTGCCAGCAGCCTAGGCCTTCAGGGGAACACCGGGGAGCTGTTTTTT. Encoded protein: CASSLGLQGNTGELFF. Full variable domain (outside the CDR3, taken from reference TRBV7-6 and TRBJ2-2): GAGVSQSPRYKVTKRGQDVALRCDPISGHVSLYWYRQALGQGPEFLTYFNYEAQQDKSGLPNDRFSAERPEGSISTLTIQRTEQRDSAMYRCASSLGLQGNTGELFFGEGSRLTVL.

This clonotype appeared many times. V usage is TRBV2 and J usage is TRBJ2-2; D not certain. Germline V gene data show CDR1 as SNHLY and CDR2 as FYNNEI. Trimming stripped 3 bases from V and 7 bases from J, with 3 bases between. This CDR3 contains 11 residues. The CDR3: CASSDLGELFF. The CDR3 coding sequence is TGTGCCAGCAGTGATCTCGGGGAGCTGTTTTTT.

This chain uses TRBV14 with TRBJ1-6, with 7 bases aligning to TRBD1. CDR3 length equals 15 residues. CDR1 is SGHDN and CDR2 is FVKESK in the germline V gene. Trimming at V came to 0 bases and at J to 6 bases, leaving 2 bases not matched to a gene. For the CDR3, the DNA is TGTGCCAGCAGCCAAGATCAGGGGGTTAATTCACCCCTCCACTTT. Translated, it gives CASSQDQGVNSPLHF.

This clonotype was picked up many times. V and J are TRBV6-5 and TRBJ2-7; the D is unclear. Per the germline V gene, CDR1 is MNHEY and CDR2 is SVGAGI. The CDR3 is 13 residues long. V lost 0 bases and J 6 bases, leaving 9 bases between the germline ends. CDR3 loop: CASSYSESLEQYF. The CDR3 region has the DNA TGTGCCAGCAGTTACTCGGAGTCCCTCGAGCAGTACTTC.

The chain employs TRBV13 and TRBJ2-1, with a tentative D call TRBD1 (7 bases). V lost 2 bases, J lost 8 bases, and 19 bases lay in between. The CDR3 has 16 amino acids. CDR1 and CDR2 (germline): PRHDT, FYEKMQ (reference sequence). Here the CDR3 DNA reads TGTGCCAGCAGCTTAAGAGGAGGGGGCCCTATCTATGAGCAGTTCTTC. This encodes CASSLRGGGPIYEQFF.

The rearrangement joins TRBV20-1 to TRBJ2-5, with 7 bases matching TRBD1. V trimming: 4 bases; J trimming: 5 bases; junction bases outside the gene matches: 4. The CDR3 totals 12 residues. In germline, CDR1 is DFQATT, CDR2 SNEGSKA (reference sequence). CDR3 nucleotides: TGCAGTGCTAAGGACAGGTCGGAGACCCAGTACTTC. Its protein is CSAKDRSETQYF.

This clonotype was found many times. V usage is TRBV12-3 or TRBV12-4 and J usage is TRBJ2-1; D call uncertain. The CDR3 is 13 residues long. V lost 1 base and J 6 bases, leaving 7 bases between the germline ends. This CDR3 is CASSLGPSNEQFF. DNA for the CDR3: TGTGCCAGCAGTTTAGGACCGAGCAATGAGCAGTTCTTC.

This chain links TRBV18 with TRBJ2-1; D unclear. The germline CDR1 and CDR2 sequences are KGHSH and LQKENI. V dropped 2 bases and J dropped 10 bases, with 15 bases sitting between them. The CDR3 spans 14 residues. CDR3 sequence: CASSPSTLDWEQFF. The DNA for the CDR3 is TGTGCCAGCTCACCATCGACACTTGATTGGGAGCAGTTCTTC.

This clonotype was counted at least ten times. In nucleotides, the CDR3 is TGTGCCACCAGCAGAGACGGTTATCAGTTCTTC. Translation gives CATSRDGYQFF. This chain links TRBV15 with TRBJ2-1; the D is unclear. With 0 bases removed from V and 13 bases from J, the gap between germline ends came to 7 bases. Germline-derived CDR1 and CDR2 are LNHNV and YYDKDF (reference sequence). This CDR3 region has 11 residues.

The table lists this clonotype with a few counts. The V gene is TRBV19, the J gene TRBJ2-1, with a weak D call TRBD1 (6 bases). Trimming shortened V by 2 bases and J by 3 bases, and 8 bases separated the two germline ends. The CDR3 covers 14 residues. The V gene's germline CDR1 is LNHDA and CDR2 SQIVND (reference sequence). DNA for the CDR3: TGTGCCAGTAGTATACAGGGGTTCTACAATGAGCAGTTCTTC. As protein: CASSIQGFYNEQFF. Drawing the rest from reference TRBV19 and TRBJ2-1, the complete variable domain is DGGITQSPKYLFRKEGQNVTLSCEQNLNHDAMYWYRQDPGQGLRLIYYSQIVNDFQKGDIAEGYSVSREKKESFPLTVTSAQKNPTAFYLCASSIQGFYNEQFFGPGTRLTVL.

This clonotype was counted between two and nine times. The J gene is TRBJ2-1, the V gene TRBV7-9, with D possibly TRBD2 on 5 matching bases. The V end was cut by 2 bases, the J end by 15 bases, with 11 bases between. There are 11 residues in the CDR3. Germline CDR1 reads SEHNR; CDR2 reads FQNEAQ (reference sequence). The CDR3 sequence: CASSLRGYPFF. The DNA of the CDR3 is TGTGCCAGCAGCTTAAGAGGGTATCCGTTCTTC.

This clonotype was counted between two and nine times. The chain recombines TRBV7-9 with TRBJ2-3; 9 nucleotides match TRBD1. The germline V gene has CDR1 SEHNR and CDR2 FQNEAQ (reference sequence). V gave up 4 bases and J gave up 8 bases; unmatched junction bases: 7. The CDR3 contains 14 residues. The CDR3 region has the DNA TGTGCCAGCAGCTCCGGGACAGGGAAACCTACGCAGTATTTT. This sequence encodes CASSSGTGKPTQYF. Full variable domain (outside the CDR3, taken from reference TRBV7-9 and TRBJ2-3): DTGVSQNPRHKITKRGQNVTFRCDPISEHNRLYWYRQTLGQGPEFLTYFQNEAQLEKSRLLSDRFSAERPKGSFSTLEIQRTEQGDSAMYLCASSSGTGKPTQYFGPGTRLTVL.

This clonotype was detected only a few times. V gene TRBV6-1 combines with J gene TRBJ1-5; D not resolved. V was trimmed by 1 base and J by 3 bases, leaving 7 bases between them. Germline CDR1 MNHNS, CDR2 SASEGT. This CDR3 is 14 amino acids long. The CDR3 sequence is CASSEGGFNQPQHF. The CDR3 DNA is TGTGCCAGCAGTGAAGGAGGGTTCAATCAGCCCCAGCATTTT.